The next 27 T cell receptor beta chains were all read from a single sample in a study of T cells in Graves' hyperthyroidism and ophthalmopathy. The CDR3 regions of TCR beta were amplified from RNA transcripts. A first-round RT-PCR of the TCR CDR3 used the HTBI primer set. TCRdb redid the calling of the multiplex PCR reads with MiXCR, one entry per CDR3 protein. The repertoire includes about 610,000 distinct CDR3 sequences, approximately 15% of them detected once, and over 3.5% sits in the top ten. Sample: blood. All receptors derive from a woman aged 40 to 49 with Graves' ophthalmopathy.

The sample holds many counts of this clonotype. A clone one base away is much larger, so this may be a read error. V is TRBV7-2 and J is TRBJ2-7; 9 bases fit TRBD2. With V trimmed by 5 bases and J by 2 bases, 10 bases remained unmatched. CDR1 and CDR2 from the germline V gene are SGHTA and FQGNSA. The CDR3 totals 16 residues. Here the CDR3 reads CASSRGAREGTYEQYF. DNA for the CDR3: TGTGCCAGCAGCCGAGGGGCGCGGGAGGGGACCTACGAGCAGTACTTC. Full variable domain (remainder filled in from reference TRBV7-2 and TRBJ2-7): GAGVSQSPSNKVTEKGKDVELRCDPISGHTALYWYRQSLGQGLEFLIYFQGNSAPDKSGLPSDRFSAERTGGSVSTLTIQRTQQEDSAVYLCASSRGAREGTYEQYFGPGTRLTVT.

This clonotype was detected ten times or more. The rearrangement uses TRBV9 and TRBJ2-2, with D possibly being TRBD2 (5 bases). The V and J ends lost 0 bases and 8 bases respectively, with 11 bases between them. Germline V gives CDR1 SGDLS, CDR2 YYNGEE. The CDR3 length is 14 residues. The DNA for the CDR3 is TGTGCCAGCAGCGTAGAGTACCGGGGAGGGGAGCTGTTTTTT. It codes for CASSVEYRGGELFF.

The CDR3 coding sequence is TGTGCCAGCAGTTTATCAGGGGGCATAACCTACGAGCAGTACTTC. Its translation is CASSLSGGITYEQYF. This sequence joins TRBV27 and TRBJ2-7, with 7 bases aligning to TRBD1. V dropped 0 bases and J dropped 2; count of bases not matched to a gene: 4. CDR3 length: 15 residues. CDR1 and CDR2 from the germline V gene are MNHEY and SMNVEV (reference sequence).

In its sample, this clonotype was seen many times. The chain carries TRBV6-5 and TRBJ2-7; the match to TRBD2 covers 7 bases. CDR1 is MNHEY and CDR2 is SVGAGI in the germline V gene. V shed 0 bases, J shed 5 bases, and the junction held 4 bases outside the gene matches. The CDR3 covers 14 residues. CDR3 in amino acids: CASSYSGGDHEQYF. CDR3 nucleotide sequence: TGTGCCAGCAGTTACTCGGGAGGGGATCACGAGCAGTACTTC.

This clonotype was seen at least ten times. For the CDR3, the DNA is TGTGCCAGCAGCTTAACGCAGGGGGAATACGAGCAGTACTTC. It codes for CASSLTQGEYEQYF. This chain links TRBV7-6 with TRBJ2-7; 7 bases match TRBD1. Germline CDR1 reads SGHVS; CDR2 reads FNYEAQ. V gave up 2 bases and J gave up 4 bases; unmatched junction bases: 5. This CDR3 spans 14 amino acids.

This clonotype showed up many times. The CDR3 nucleotides are TGTGCCAGCCAACTCACAAGGAACACTGAAGCTTTCTTT. This encodes CASQLTRNTEAFF. The V gene is TRBV18, the J gene TRBJ1-1; D remains unclear. The CDR3 extends over 13 amino acids. Germline-derived CDR1 and CDR2 are KGHSH and LQKENI. The V gene lost 8 bases and the J gene lost 1 base, with 11 bases spanning the gap.

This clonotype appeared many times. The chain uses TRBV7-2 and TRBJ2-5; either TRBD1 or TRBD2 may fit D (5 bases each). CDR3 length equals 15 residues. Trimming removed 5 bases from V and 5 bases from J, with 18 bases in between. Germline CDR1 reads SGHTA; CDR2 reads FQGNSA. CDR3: CASSPGDLRGETQYF. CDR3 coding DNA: TGTGCCAGCAGCCCCGGGGACCTCAGAGGGGAGACCCAGTACTTC.

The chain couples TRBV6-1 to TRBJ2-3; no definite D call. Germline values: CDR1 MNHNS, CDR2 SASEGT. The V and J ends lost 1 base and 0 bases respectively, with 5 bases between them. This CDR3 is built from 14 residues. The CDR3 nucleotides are TGTGCCAGCAGTGAAGGCGTTAGCACAGATACGCAGTATTTT. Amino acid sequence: CASSEGVSTDTQYF.

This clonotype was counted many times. The CDR3 bases are TGTGCCAGTACCCTCGGGACAGGGGTTCAGCCCCAGCATTTT. The encoded protein is CASTLGTGVQPQHF. The J gene is TRBJ1-5, the V gene TRBV19; 10 nucleotides align to TRBD1. The CDR3 has 14 amino acids. CDR1 and CDR2 from the germline V gene are LNHDA and SQIVND (reference sequence). V gave up 7 bases and J gave up 6 bases; unmatched junction bases: 6.

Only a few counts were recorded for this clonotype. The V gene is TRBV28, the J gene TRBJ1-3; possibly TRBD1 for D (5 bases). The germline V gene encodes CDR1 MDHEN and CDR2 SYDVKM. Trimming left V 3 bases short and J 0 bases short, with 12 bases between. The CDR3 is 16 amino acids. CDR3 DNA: TGTGCCAGCAGTTTGTTCCGGGGGGACTCTGGAAACACCATATATTTT. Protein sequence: CASSLFRGDSGNTIYF.

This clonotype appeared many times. The CDR3 DNA sequence: TGTGCCAGTAGTCCCTCCGGGACAGGGACCTACGAGCAGTACTTC. It codes for CASSPSGTGTYEQYF. The rearrangement uses TRBV19 and TRBJ2-7; 9 bases line up with TRBD1. The junction had 7 bases not matched to a gene; V was cut back by 5 bases and J by 2 bases. The CDR3 loop spans 15 amino acids. The germline gives CDR1 LNHDA, CDR2 SQIVND (reference sequence).

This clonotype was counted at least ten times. The CDR3 sequence is CSARVGNSNQPQHF. CDR3 in DNA: TGCAGTGCTAGAGTAGGGAATAGCAATCAGCCCCAGCATTTT. The chain is built from TRBV20-1 and TRBJ1-5; D remains unclear. From germline, CDR1 is DFQATT and CDR2 SNEGSKA (reference sequence). This CDR3 is 14 amino acids long. V lost 1 base and J 0 bases, leaving 7 bases between the germline ends.

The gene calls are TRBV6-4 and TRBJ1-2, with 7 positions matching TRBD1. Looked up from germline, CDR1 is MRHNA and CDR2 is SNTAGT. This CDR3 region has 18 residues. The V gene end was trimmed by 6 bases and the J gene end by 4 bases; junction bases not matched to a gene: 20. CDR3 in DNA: TGTGCCAGCAGCTCTTTCCCGGCGAGGGGGCGTGTTAGCTATGGCTACACCTTC. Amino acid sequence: CASSSFPARGRVSYGYTF.

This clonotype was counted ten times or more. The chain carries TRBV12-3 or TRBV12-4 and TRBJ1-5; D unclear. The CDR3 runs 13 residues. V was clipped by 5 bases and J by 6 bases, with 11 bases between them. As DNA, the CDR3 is TGTGCCAGCAGTGGGCCCGCCGGTCAGCCCCAGCATTTT. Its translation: CASSGPAGQPQHF.

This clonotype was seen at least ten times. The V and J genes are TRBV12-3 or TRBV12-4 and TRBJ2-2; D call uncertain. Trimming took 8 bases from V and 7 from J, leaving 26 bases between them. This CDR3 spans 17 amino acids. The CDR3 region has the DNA TGTGCCAGCCGGAACCGAAGGGAAACCGGGCCGAACGGGGAGCTGTTTTTT. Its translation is CASRNRRETGPNGELFF.

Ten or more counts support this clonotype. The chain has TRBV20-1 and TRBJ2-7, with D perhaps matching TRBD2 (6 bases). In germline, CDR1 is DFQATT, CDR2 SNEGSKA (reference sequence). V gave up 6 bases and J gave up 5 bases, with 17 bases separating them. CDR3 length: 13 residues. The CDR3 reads CSASSGAYDEQYF. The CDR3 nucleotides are TGCAGTGCCAGCTCGGGAGCATATGACGAGCAGTACTTC.

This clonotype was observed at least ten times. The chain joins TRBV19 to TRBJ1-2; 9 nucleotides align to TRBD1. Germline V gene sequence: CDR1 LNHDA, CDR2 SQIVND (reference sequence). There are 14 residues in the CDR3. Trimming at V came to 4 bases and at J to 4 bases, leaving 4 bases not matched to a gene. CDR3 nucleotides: TGTGCCAGTAGTAACAGGGGGCATAGCTATGGCTACACCTTC. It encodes CASSNRGHSYGYTF.

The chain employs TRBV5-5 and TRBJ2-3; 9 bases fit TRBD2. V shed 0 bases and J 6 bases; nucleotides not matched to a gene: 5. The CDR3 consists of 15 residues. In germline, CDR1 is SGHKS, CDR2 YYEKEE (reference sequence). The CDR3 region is CASSLVLAGGDTQYF. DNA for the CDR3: TGTGCCAGCAGCTTGGTTCTGGCGGGAGGGGATACGCAGTATTTT.

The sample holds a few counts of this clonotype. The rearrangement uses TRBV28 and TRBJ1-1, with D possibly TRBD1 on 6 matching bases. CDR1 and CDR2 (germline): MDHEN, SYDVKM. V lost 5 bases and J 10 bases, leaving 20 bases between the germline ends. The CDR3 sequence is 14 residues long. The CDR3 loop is CASSPGGEWFGAFF. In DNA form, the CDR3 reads TGTGCCAGCAGTCCCGGGGGCGAATGGTTCGGAGCTTTCTTT.

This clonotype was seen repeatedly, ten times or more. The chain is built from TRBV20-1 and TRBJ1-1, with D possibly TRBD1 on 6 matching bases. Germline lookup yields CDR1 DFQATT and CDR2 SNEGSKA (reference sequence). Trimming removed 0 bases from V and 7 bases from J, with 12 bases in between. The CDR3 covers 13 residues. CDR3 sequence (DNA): TGCAGTGCTAGAGATACAGGGCGAGATGAAGCTTTCTTT. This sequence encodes CSARDTGRDEAFF.

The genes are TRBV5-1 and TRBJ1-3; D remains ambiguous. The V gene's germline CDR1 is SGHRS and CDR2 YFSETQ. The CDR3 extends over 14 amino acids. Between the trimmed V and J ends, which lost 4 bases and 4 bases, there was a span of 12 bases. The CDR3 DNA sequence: TGCGCCAGCAGCATAAGAGGCCAAGGAAACACCATATATTTT. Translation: CASSIRGQGNTIYF. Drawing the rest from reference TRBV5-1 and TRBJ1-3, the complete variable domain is KAGVTQTPRYLIKTRGQQVTLSCSPISGHRSVSWYQQTPGQGLQFLFEYFSETQRNKGNFPGRFSGRQFSNSRSEMNVSTLELGDSALYLCASSIRGQGNTIYFGEGSWLTVV.

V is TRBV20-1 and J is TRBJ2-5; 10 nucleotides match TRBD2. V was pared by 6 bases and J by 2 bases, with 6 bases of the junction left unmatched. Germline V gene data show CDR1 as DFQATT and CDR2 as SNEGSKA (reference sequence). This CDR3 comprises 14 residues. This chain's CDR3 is CSAVAGGGQETQYF. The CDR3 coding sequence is TGCAGTGCCGTAGCGGGAGGAGGGCAAGAGACCCAGTACTTC.

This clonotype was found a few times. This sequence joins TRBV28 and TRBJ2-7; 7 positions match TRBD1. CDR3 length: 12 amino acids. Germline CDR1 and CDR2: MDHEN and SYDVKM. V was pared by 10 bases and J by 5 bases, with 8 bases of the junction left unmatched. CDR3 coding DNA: TGTGCCACCGTACAGGGGACCCACGAGCAGTACTTC. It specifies CATVQGTHEQYF.

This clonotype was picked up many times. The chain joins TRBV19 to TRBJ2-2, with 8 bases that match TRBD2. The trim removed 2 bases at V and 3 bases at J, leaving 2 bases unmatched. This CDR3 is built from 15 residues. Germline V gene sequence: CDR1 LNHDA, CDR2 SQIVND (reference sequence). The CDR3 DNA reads TGTGCCAGTAGTATACCCGGGAGGGACACCGGGGAGCTGTTTTTT. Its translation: CASSIPGRDTGELFF.

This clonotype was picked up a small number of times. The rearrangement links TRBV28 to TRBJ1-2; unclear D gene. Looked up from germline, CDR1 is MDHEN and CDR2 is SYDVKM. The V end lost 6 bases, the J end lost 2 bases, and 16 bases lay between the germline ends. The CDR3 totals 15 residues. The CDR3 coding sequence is TGTGCCAGCAGCAACCAAGGGATTACGAACTATGGCTACACCTTC. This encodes CASSNQGITNYGYTF.

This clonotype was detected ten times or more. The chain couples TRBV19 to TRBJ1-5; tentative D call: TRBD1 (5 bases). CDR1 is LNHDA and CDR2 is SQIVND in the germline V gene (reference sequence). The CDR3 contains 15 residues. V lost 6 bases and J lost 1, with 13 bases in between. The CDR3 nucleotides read TGTGCCAGTAGATCCGACCAGGGAAGCAATCAGCCCCAGCATTTT. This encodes CASRSDQGSNQPQHF.

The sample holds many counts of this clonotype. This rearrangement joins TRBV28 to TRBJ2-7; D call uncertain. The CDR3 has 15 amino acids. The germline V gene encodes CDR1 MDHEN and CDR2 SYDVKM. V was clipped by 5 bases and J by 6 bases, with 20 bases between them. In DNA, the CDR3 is TGTGCCAGCAGTCACCCCCCGGACGTCTCGGGCGAGCAGTACTTC. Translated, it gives CASSHPPDVSGEQYF.